The rows below give T cell receptor beta chains drawn from one sample of a study of blood T cell repertoires in COVID-19. Clones were sequenced by immunoSEQ multiplex PCR, and TCRdb holds only the in-frame ones, with some missing. The data show around 150,000 clones, around 84% seen once. The sample comprised peripheral blood. The receptors were sampled from a man between 25 and 39 years old with COVID-19, enrolled during active disease. CDR3s include the opening cysteine and the closing phenylalanine or tryptophan. Fields, in order: J gene, CDR3 length, D gene, V gene, CDR3 DNA, CDR3 protein. The D gene is left open where the match is weak.

>TRBJ2-7|13|TRBD1|TRBV28
TGTGCCACCGAACCGGGACAGGGCTACGAGCAGTACTTC
CATEPGQGYEQYF
>TRBJ2-7|14|-|TRBV30
TGTGCCTGGAGTGTTAAGGCGGGGACCTACGAGCAGTACTTC
CAWSVKAGTYEQYF
>TRBJ2-7|12|TRBD1|TRBV28
TGTGCCGCCGGGACAGGGGAGAGGGAGCAGTACTTC
CAAGTGEREQYF
>TRBJ2-1|14|-|TRBV10-3
TGTGCCATCAGATATACTGGGGCGAACAATGAGCAGTTCTTC
CAIRYTGANNEQFF
>TRBJ2-1|15|TRBD1|TRBV5-1
TGCGCCAGCAGCAGTACAGGGGGACGGAACAATGAGCAGTTCTTC
CASSSTGGRNNEQFF
>TRBJ1-6|16|-|TRBV5-1
TGCGCCAGCAGTAAGGGCGGGAGCTCCTATAATTCACCCCTCCACTTT
CASSKGGSSYNSPLHF
>TRBJ2-4|15|-|TRBV29-1
TGCAGCGTCAAACCCCGGGGGTTAGCCAAAAACATTCAGTACTTC
CSVKPRGLAKNIQYF
>TRBJ2-3|20|-|TRBV5-4
TGTGCCAGCAGCTTGGGAGGCGTCTCCTACTCCCCAACTCGAGATAGGACGCAGTATTTT
CASSLGGVSYSPTRDRTQYF
>TRBJ1-3|15|-|TRBV21-1
TGTGCCAGCAGCGACAGGAGAAGCTCTGGAAACACCATATATTTT
CASSDRRSSGNTIYF
>TRBJ2-1|16|TRBD2|TRBV11-2
TGTGCCAGCAGCCCACTAGCGGGTCCTCTGGGAAATGAGCAGTTCTTC
CASSPLAGPLGNEQFF
>TRBJ1-5|13|-|TRBV28
TGTGCCAGCAGTTGGGAGAGCAATCAGCCCCAGCATTTT
CASSWESNQPQHF
>TRBJ2-2|15|-|TRBV10-3
TGTGCCATCAGCAGAGGGAGTCCTGTGACCGGGGAGCTGTTTTTT
CAISRGSPVTGELFF
>TRBJ2-1|16|-|TRBV19
TGTGCCAGTAGTATGGACTTGCTGACCTCCTACAATGAGCAGTTCTTC
CASSMDLLTSYNEQFF